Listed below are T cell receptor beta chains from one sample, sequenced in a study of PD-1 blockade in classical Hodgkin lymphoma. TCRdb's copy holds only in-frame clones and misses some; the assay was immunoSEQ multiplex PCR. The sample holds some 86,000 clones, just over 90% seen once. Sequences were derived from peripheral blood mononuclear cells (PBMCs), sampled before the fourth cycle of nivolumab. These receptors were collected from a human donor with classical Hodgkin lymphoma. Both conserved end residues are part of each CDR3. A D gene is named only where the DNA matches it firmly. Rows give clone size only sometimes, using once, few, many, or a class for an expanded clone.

CAISESIVPGNYGYTF	TGTGCCATCAGTGAGTCGATCGTTCCAGGGAACTATGGCTACACCTTC	-	TRBV10-3	-	TRBJ1-2
CASSVAGGLGNTIYF	TGTGCCAGCAGCGTAGCTGGGGGGCTTGGAAACACCATATATTTT	once	TRBV9	-	TRBJ1-3
CASRTTGAYGYTF	TGTGCCAGCAGAACTACAGGGGCCTATGGCTACACCTTC	-	TRBV6-5	TRBD1	TRBJ1-2
CASSLTGVSETQYF	TGCGCCAGCAGCCTTACAGGGGTGTCCGAGACCCAGTACTTC	few	TRBV4-1	TRBD1	TRBJ2-5
CASSQDFSGLLFF	TGCGCCAGCAGCCAAGATTTCTCAGGATTGCTGTTCTTC	-	TRBV4-3	-	TRBJ2-1
CASRSGSYTHEQYF	TGTGCCAGCAGGTCGGGCTCCTACACCCACGAGCAGTACTTC	-	TRBV6-6	-	TRBJ2-7
CASRLNRYEQYF	TGTGCAAGTCGCTTAAATAGATACGAGCAGTACTTC	-	TRBV12-2	-	TRBJ2-7
CASAPLAGEGYEQYF	TGTGCCAGCGCCCCCTTGGCGGGGGAAGGGTACGAGCAGTACTTC	-	TRBV6-1	TRBD2	TRBJ2-7
CASRAGTSSYNEQFF	TGTGCCAGCAGAGCCGGGACTAGCAGTTACAATGAGCAGTTCTTC	-	TRBV6-5	TRBD2	TRBJ2-1
CSVGGQGGGYTF	TGCAGCGTTGGAGGCCAGGGTGGCGGCTACACCTTC	-	TRBV29-1	-	TRBJ1-2
CASSLVEKLFF	TGTGCCAGCAGCTTGGTTGAAAAACTGTTTTTT	-	TRBV5-8	-	TRBJ1-4
CARSPPGQGTSFYGYTF	TGTGCCCGGAGTCCTCCGGGACAGGGAACTTCATTTTATGGCTACACCTTC	-	TRBV30	TRBD1	TRBJ1-2
CASSMGVQGDRYNEQFF	TGTGCCAGTAGTATGGGGGTTCAGGGCGATCGTTACAATGAGCAGTTCTTC	-	TRBV19	-	TRBJ2-1
CASSTHRLAKNIQYF	TGTGCCAGTAGTACCCATAGGCTAGCCAAAAACATTCAGTACTTC	-	TRBV19	-	TRBJ2-4
CASRDGQLAKNIQYF	TGCGCCAGCAGGGACGGACAGCTAGCCAAAAACATTCAGTACTTC	-	TRBV5-1	-	TRBJ2-4
CASSSISETQYF	TGTGCCAGCAGTTCTATATCGGAGACCCAGTACTTC	-	TRBV28	-	TRBJ2-5
CASSEGETQYF	TGCGCCAGCAGTGAGGGGGAGACCCAGTACTTC	-	TRBV10-1	-	TRBJ2-5
CASSLDSGGYNEQFF	TGTGCCAGCAGCTTAGACAGCGGGGGGTACAATGAGCAGTTCTTC	-	TRBV7-3	TRBD2	TRBJ2-1
CASSSRLAGGTGELFF	TGTGCCAGCAGCTCAAGACTAGCGGGGGGCACCGGGGAGCTGTTTTTT	-	TRBV7-9	TRBD2	TRBJ2-2
CASSPGQGENYGYTF	TGTGCCAGCAGCCCCGGACAGGGCGAGAACTATGGCTACACCTTC	-	TRBV5-5	TRBD1	TRBJ1-2
CAIRKGQGANEQFF	TGTGCCATCAGGAAAGGACAGGGGGCTAATGAGCAGTTCTTC	once	TRBV10-3	TRBD1	TRBJ2-1
CASEAAGKNPGELFF	TGTGCCAGCGAGGCGGCAGGGAAAAATCCCGGGGAGCTGTTTTTT	few	TRBV7-9	-	TRBJ2-2
CASSPPRVGKRYEQYF	TGTGCCAGCAGCCCACCCAGGGTGGGTAAGAGGTACGAGCAGTACTTC	-	TRBV7-2	-	TRBJ2-7
CASSRKGGETDTQYF	TGTGCCAGCAGCCGGAAGGGTGGGGAGACAGATACGCAGTATTTT	-	TRBV7-3	-	TRBJ2-3
CASSWTWGGEETQYF	TGTGCCAGCAGCTGGACCTGGGGGGGCGAGGAGACCCAGTACTTC	-	TRBV11-1	-	TRBJ2-5
CAISESRGTGELFF	TGTGCCATCAGTGAGTCTCGGGGTACCGGGGAGCTGTTTTTT	-	TRBV10-3	-	TRBJ2-2
CASARTDRNQPQHF	TGTGCCAGCGCTAGGACCGACCGCAATCAGCCCCAGCATTTT	-	TRBV2	-	TRBJ1-5
CASSYGTGKNEQFF	TGTGCCAGCAGTTACGGGACAGGGAAAAATGAGCAGTTCTTC	-	TRBV6-5	TRBD1	TRBJ2-1
CASSQDDLVGDTQYF	TGTGCCAGCAGCCAAGACGACCTTGTGGGAGATACGCAGTATTTT	once	TRBV4-2	-	TRBJ2-3
CASTTGSVSNQPQHF	TGTGCCAGTACCACAGGGTCCGTTAGCAATCAGCCCCAGCATTTT	few	TRBV19	-	TRBJ1-5
CASSQDLGRYNEQFF	TGCGCCAGCAGCCAAGATTTAGGACGGTACAATGAGCAGTTCTTC	-	TRBV4-1	-	TRBJ2-1
CASSTGQGDWNEQFF	TGTGCCAGCAGTACCGGACAGGGGGATTGGAATGAGCAGTTCTTC	many	TRBV5-4	TRBD1	TRBJ2-1
CASSHPGSSYNEQFF	TGTGCCAGTAGTCACCCGGGTAGCTCCTACAATGAGCAGTTCTTC	-	TRBV19	-	TRBJ2-1
CASSPVGTQGVGYGYTF	TGTGCCAGCTCACCAGTTGGGACCCAGGGAGTGGGCTATGGCTACACCTTC	once	TRBV18	-	TRBJ1-2
CASSLMFGVFAGELFF	TGTGCCAGCAGTTTAATGTTTGGGGTCTTCGCCGGGGAGCTGTTTTTT	-	TRBV27	-	TRBJ2-2
CASSLIGIWGQGSQNIQYF	TGCGCCAGCAGCTTGATAGGGATATGGGGACAGGGGTCCCAAAACATTCAGTACTTC	-	TRBV5-1	TRBD1	TRBJ2-4
CASSQDGDRPFALETQYF	TGTGCCAGCAGCCAAGATGGGGACAGACCCTTCGCCCTTGAGACCCAGTACTTC	-	TRBV14	TRBD1	TRBJ2-5
CAWGTGAYEQYF	TGTGCCTGGGGGACAGGGGCCTACGAGCAGTACTTC	-	TRBV30	TRBD1	TRBJ2-7
CASSLYYSANEQFF	TGTGCCAGCAGCTTGTATTATTCCGCGAATGAGCAGTTCTTC	-	TRBV5-6	-	TRBJ2-1
CASSLEGRGGGETQYF	TGTGCCAGCAGCTTGGAAGGCAGGGGAGGGGGGGAGACCCAGTACTTC	once	TRBV5-4	-	TRBJ2-5
CASSLSELGASSNQPQHF	TGTGCCAGCAGTTTATCCGAACTAGGGGCCTCTAGCAATCAGCCCCAGCATTTT	-	TRBV28	-	TRBJ1-5
CASSPALTGGQETQYF	TGTGCCAGCAGTCCAGCCCTAACAGGGGGCCAAGAGACCCAGTACTTC	once	TRBV7-7	TRBD1	TRBJ2-5
CASSLTGQWMLEQYF	TGTGCCAGCAGCTTAACGGGACAGTGGATGTTAGAGCAGTACTTC	-	TRBV5-6	TRBD1	TRBJ2-7
CASSQVASGGSYEQYF	TGTGCCAGCAGCCAAGTGGCTAGCGGGGGTTCCTACGAGCAGTACTTC	once	TRBV4-2	TRBD2	TRBJ2-7
CASSLLHGTYNEQFF	TGTGCCAGCAGCTTACTACACGGCACCTACAATGAGCAGTTCTTC	few	TRBV11-2	-	TRBJ2-1
CATSWEGTGSYNEQFF	TGTGCCACCAGCTGGGAAGGGACAGGGTCCTACAATGAGCAGTTCTTC	-	TRBV15	TRBD1	TRBJ2-1
CASSPFRYETQYF	TGCGCCAGCAGTCCCTTTCGCTATGAGACCCAGTACTTC	-	TRBV5-1	-	TRBJ2-5
CATSLMSNQPQHF	TGTGCCACCAGCTTGATGAGCAATCAGCCCCAGCATTTT	once	TRBV15	-	TRBJ1-5
CASSFTRGYEQYF	TGCGCCAGCAGCTTTACAAGGGGTTACGAGCAGTACTTC	once	TRBV5-1	-	TRBJ2-7
CASSPPSLLQGVPAGNEQFF	TGTGCCAGCAGCCCTCCGAGCCTCCTGCAAGGAGTTCCGGCGGGAAATGAGCAGTTCTTC	-	TRBV13	-	TRBJ2-1
CASSLAGNTEAFF	TGTGCCAGCAGCTTGGCAGGAAACACTGAAGCTTTCTTT	once	TRBV5-6	-	TRBJ1-1
CASSFGREALFNSPLHF	TGTGCCAGCAGCTTTGGCAGGGAAGCGCTCTTTAATTCACCCCTCCACTTT	-	TRBV7-8	-	TRBJ1-6
CASRPGLAGVNNEQFF	TGTGCCAGTAGGCCGGGACTAGCGGGGGTAAACAATGAGCAGTTCTTC	-	TRBV19	TRBD2	TRBJ2-1
CASSPTGGSYGYTF	TGTGCCAGCTCGCCAACAGGGGGAAGCTATGGCTACACCTTC	-	TRBV18	TRBD1	TRBJ1-2
CASSVTSGEYNEQFF	TGTGCCAGCAGCGTGACTAGCGGGGAGTACAATGAGCAGTTCTTC	-	TRBV9	TRBD2	TRBJ2-1
CASSSRWGAEQFF	TGCGCCAGCAGCTCCCGGTGGGGGGCTGAGCAGTTCTTC	-	TRBV4-3	-	TRBJ2-1
CASSEALGASNQPQHF	TGTGCCAGCAGTGAAGCGCTGGGGGCGAGCAATCAGCCCCAGCATTTT	-	TRBV2	-	TRBJ1-5
CASSPRQQTNEKLFF	TGTGCCAGCAGCCCCAGACAGCAAACTAATGAAAAACTGTTTTTT	-	TRBV7-9	-	TRBJ1-4